A single T cell receptor beta chain is shown here with its context. This clone was picked up a small number of times. The specificity of this receptor is unknown. No quality values exist for individual bases; no much larger clone is one base distant. The germline V gene gives CDR1 as SGHRS and CDR2 as YFSETQ. V is pared back by 2 bases and J by 6 bases, with 12 bases lying between the germline termini. There are 14 amino acids in the CDR3, from cysteine to phenylalanine inclusive. Only the CDR3 part of the read is kept: 42 bases, read in frame from the first base. This sample is part of a study of cytomegalovirus exposure and HLA in healthy donors listed by TCRdb under 2017. For the study in its entirety: In an earlier analysis of 550 to 750 of the donors, 276 Gb of sequence data and 117 million unique TCR beta sequences from 150 million to 200 million T cells were reported. Along with the roughly 610-subject first cohort, a separate validation cohort of about 110 different subjects was used. In the later analysis, no new phenotypic data were used to find candidate immune exposures; instead, reliance was placed on TCR beta sequences and their occurrence across donors. Approximately 300 gigabases of sequencing data and 70 million to 100 million unique TCR sequences were included in an early release covering several hundred HLA-typed donors. A later genetic analysis used genome-wide SNP genotypes for 398 of the 666 donors, treating that subset as a discovery cohort. Donor age, sex, ethnicity and CMV serostatus were collected together with the repertoire data. An earlier analysis of about 620 of the donors applied high-throughput TCR beta sequencing to assess whether each TCR beta V gene segment acted as functional or pseudogenic. HLA typing covered class I and class II loci at four-digit resolution. The study aimed to test whether cataloging public T cell receptors could reveal signatures of past pathogen exposure. The number of donors typed differed by locus, with about 629-630 for A, B, C, DRB1 and DQB1, over 500 for DQA1, approximately 580 for DPA1, and roughly 450 for DPB1. To study patterns of TCR occurrence, a later analysis re-analyzed previously published TCR beta repertoires from several hundred donors and added high-resolution HLA genotyping. Four to six DR-DQ haplotypes were handled as single units for association and clustering, since linkage in the cohort was strong. The genetic ancestry cluster associated with self-reported Caucasian donors included over 80% of the roughly 400 genotyped donors. Across 398 genotyped donors of the cohort, an average of roughly 200,000 unique TCR beta nucleotide sequences per donor were sequenced, and 15% to 20% of those sequences were non-productive. Every discovery cohort repertoire had been produced on one sequencing platform. The T cell repertoires of 666 subjects were profiled by immunosequencing and related to cytomegalovirus serostatus. The study combined high-throughput TCR immunosequencing, statistical association of individual TCRs with disease status, and machine learning to predict cytomegalovirus infection status. Here is what the overall study found, with its caveats: Compared with the approximately 700-donor mean, donors in an Asian-associated ancestry cluster had fewer N-insertions in productive TCRs, according to a later genetic analysis. The authors suggested that the approach could potentially be generalized to other disease states and immunological phenotypes. A later analysis found that HLA-associated TCR beta chains were more clonally expanded and had lower generation probabilities than equally common non-associated chains. According to a later analysis, most CMV-associated TCR beta chains appeared to be HLA-restricted, and the HLA associations seemed to be driven largely by CMV exposure. Strong co-occurrence of HLA alleles, especially DR and DQ, made assigning TCR associations to individual alleles difficult. Most TCR sequences were observed very rarely across donors, whereas some public TCRs were present in many individuals. Some IMGT-functional V segments, including TRBV6-2 and TRBV6-3, could not be distinguished by the 87-base-pair reads and were therefore excluded. A later genetic analysis associated a missense DCLRE1C variant with V-gene and J-gene trimming of TCR beta chains, and an independent cohort replicated the association. A total of 150 or so TCR beta chains were listed by the study as associated with cytomegalovirus. Roughly uniform sequencing depth across donors was assumed in presence/absence analyses, although this assumption may not hold. According to a later analysis, TCR association rates differed among HLA loci, with DRB1 alleles showing the most associated TCRs and HLA-C alleles showing the fewest. The only immune exposure information available for the cohort was CMV serostatus. In a later analysis, 15,000 to 20,000 TCR beta sequences were associated with specific HLA alleles at a false discovery rate of 0.05. Broadly in line with IMGT annotations, most TCR beta V segments showed up in productive rearrangements about 87% or about 30% of the time in an earlier analysis of several hundred of the donors. A few of the identified cytomegalovirus-associated TCR beta chains were confirmed in vitro to be specific for cytomegalovirus antigens. A cluster of highly shared sequence variants was judged likely to represent a technical artifact of the sequencing pipeline. A further reported finding was that TCR beta sequences accurately predicted the HLA-A and HLA-B alleles for most subjects in the first cohort. Because some donors lacked HLA typing at each locus, the association tests relied only on the typed subset. A later analysis reported that several top co-occurrence clusters appeared linked to parvovirus B19, influenza, CMV and Epstein-Barr virus. Cytomegalovirus status was reported to be diagnosed by the classifier with high specificity and sensitivity in both the original and validation cohorts. Linkage disequilibrium might explain the correlated functional status among segregating V segments, but an unknown experimental factor could not be excluded. Because counts were too low, more than 15 rarely observed V segments, including chromosome 9 orphons, were excluded from the earlier analysis of several hundred of the donors. This cohort had only TCR beta chains sequenced, and the lack of alpha or paired-chain data limited which features could be detected.

The library was prepared using the immunoSEQ multiplex PCR assay. For the multiplex PCR, a mixture combining 60 forward primers for TCR Vbeta segments and 13 reverse primers for TCR Jbeta segments was used. The CDR3 region of rearranged TCR beta genes was amplified from genomic DNA with a multiplex PCR assay. Amplified TCR beta libraries were sequenced as 87-base-pair reads on the Illumina HiSeq System. In the source study's methods: A later analysis counted tens of millions of unique TCR beta chains across the 640 or so repertoires, and some 11 million of these chains were shared by at least two donors. Raw reads were error-corrected and collapsed into unique sequences by a nearest-neighbor algorithm in which closely related sequences were merged to remove PCR and sequencing errors. To assign V, D and J gene segments, CDR3 sequences were aligned to IMGT reference sequences. For a sequence to be retained, a match of at least six nucleotides to both a V gene segment and a J gene segment was required. Rearrangements were classified as productive when the CDR3 lacked stop codons and remained in frame with V and J, and all other rearrangements were classified as non-productive. Following IMGT convention, CDR3 was defined as the stretch from the second conserved V-encoded cysteine to the conserved J-encoded phenylalanine. The earlier analysis of about 500 of the donors excluded sequences that lacked an unambiguous match to a single V gene segment. In an earlier analysis of several hundred of the donors, a V segment was called functional when productive rearrangements were above 56.7%, and segregating when the standard deviation between donors exceeded 5%. To diagnose cytomegalovirus status from the catalog of TCR beta chain sequences, a statistical classification framework was built. In a later analysis, TCR nucleotide sequences were compared against IMGT/GENE-DB human TR gene sequences so that V and J genes could be assigned. In a later analysis, CDR3 sequences and most-parsimonious VDJ recombination scenarios were assigned using the TCRdist pipeline. In a later analysis, every TCR beta chain was defined by the combination of its CDR3 amino acid sequence and its V-gene family, and reads without a unique V-gene family were dropped. To address suspected cross-contamination and a sequencing artifact, a later analysis removed roughly 580 highly shared, low-generation-probability nucleotide sequences. For each public chain, a later analysis derived a clonal expansion index from normalized ranks of inferred template counts within each repertoire. A later analysis computed generation probabilities with a VDJ recombination model fitted to out-of-frame rearrangements, and checked the results against IGoR. A later analysis scored TCR-TCR, TCR-HLA and TCR-CMV co-occurrence with hypergeometric tests, applying a repertoire-size bias correction to TCR pairs. False discovery rates were estimated in a later analysis by permuting HLA or CMV assignments 20 times. In a later analysis, co-occurring TCRs were grouped using DBSCAN, and TCRdist sequence similarity was added for clustering within HLA-allele-positive subsets. Repertoires with fewer than 30,000 or more than 120,000 public chains, plus five repertoires with anomalous nucleotide sharing, were excluded from co-occurrence clustering. Not all clones reach the TCRdb copy of this immuneACCESS table, which keeps in-frame sequences only. Checked studies attribute under half of the gap to unresolved V genes and leave the rest unexplained. V, J and clone size derive from that table, while D and trimming were established from the DNA sequence. This sample lists 150,000 to 200,000 clones; roughly 80% were detected once. The ten largest clones take up around 0.93% of the sample.

The cohort comprised 710 or so healthy bone marrow donors. All cohort members were sampled while nominally healthy, although unrecorded immune exposures were likely present. The donor was CMV seronegative and was included in the group of a few hundred seronegative cohort members. Every donor gave a peripheral blood sample, and the peripheral blood mononuclear cells from that sample were used for TCR beta sequencing. The Qiagen DNeasy Blood Extraction Kit was used to extract genomic DNA from the blood cell samples. Sequencing was carried out using PBMCs. The clonotype comes from a man between 25 and 39 years old in good health and CMV-seronegative. Recombination connected TRBV5-1 to TRBJ1-5; the D gene assignment is ambiguous. CDR3 loop: CASSFGYEGQPQHF. The nucleotide sequence reads as follows: TGCGCCAGCAGCTTTGGGTACGAGGGTCAGCCCCAGCATTTT. With all but the CDR3 taken from the reference TRBV5-1 and TRBJ1-5 genes, the full variable domain is: KAGVTQTPRYLIKTRGQQVTLSCSPISGHRSVSWYQQTPGQGLQFLFEYFSETQRNKGNFPGRFSGRQFSNSRSEMNVSTLELGDSALYLCASSFGYEGQPQHFGDGTRLSIL.